Sequencing of this T cell receptor (beta chain) was carried out in a study of cytomegalovirus exposure and HLA in healthy donors. Trimming at V came to 4 bases and at J to 1 base, leaving 13 bases not matched to a gene. The CDR3 is 19 residues long. In germline, CDR1 is SGDLS, CDR2 YYNGEE. Study-wide results and caveats: Many donors shared some public TCRs, even though most TCR sequences were rare.

Primers: 60 Vbeta forward and 13 Jbeta reverse. Only in-frame clones appear in the TCRdb table, and some are missing; sequencing was by immunoSEQ multiplex PCR. The sample lists about 200,000 clones, nearly 80% occurring once. Comment on this clone: Its antigen is not known.

The clonotype originates from a man younger than 35 in good health and CMV-seronegative. The chain is built from TRBV9 and TRBJ2-6, with 8 bases identical to TRBD1. The sequenced sample was PBMCs. DNA of the CDR3: TGTGCCAGCAGCCCCCGAGGCCAGGGGGCTTGGTCTGGGGCCAACGTCCTGACTTTC. Translated: CASSPRGQGAWSGANVLTF.